A single T cell receptor (beta chain) is shown here with its context. Its antigen remains unidentified. This sample is part of a study of cytomegalovirus exposure and HLA in healthy donors. Study results and limitations: Apparent HLA restriction characterized most CMV-associated TCR beta chains in a later analysis.

With 60 Vbeta and 13 Jbeta primers, the PCR was carried out. Data came from immunoSEQ multiplex PCR; TCRdb stores just in-frame clones and leaves some out. Its table lists about 70,000 clones. Per germline, CDR1 SGHRS and CDR2 YFSETQ. V lost 4 bases to trimming and J lost 6 bases, with 20 bases between them. The CDR3 length is 15 residues. This chain joins TRBV5-1 and TRBJ2-7, with D maybe TRBD2 (6 bases). Sequencing input: PBMCs. This TCR came from a female donor in good health and CMV-seropositive. This CDR3 is CASSPNGGVVSEQYF. CDR3 DNA sequence: TGCGCCAGCAGCCCGAATGGAGGGGTTGTCTCCGAGCAGTACTTC.